The rows below give T cell receptor beta chains drawn from one sample of a study of CD8 T cells in ankylosing spondylitis. One entry per CDR3 protein, called by TCRdb with MiXCR from the 5' RACE reads. The sample lists about 500,000 distinct CDR3 sequences, roughly 12% occurring once. The specimen was blood, either unsorted or a sorted T cell fraction (not recorded which). These receptors were taken from a male donor with ankylosing spondylitis. The CDR3 runs from the conserved cysteine through the conserved F or W. The D gene is left open where the match is weak. Clone size is stated in some rows and not others, as once, few, many or a class when expanded.

clone size | J gene | V gene | D gene | CDR3 DNA | CDR3 protein
many | TRBJ2-2 | TRBV5-1 | NA | TGCGCCAGCAGCTTTAACCCTGTATCGGGAGGGGAGCTGTTTTTT | CASSFNPVSGGELFF
NA | TRBJ2-3 | TRBV5-1 | NA | TGCGCCAGCAGCTTGACGCCTCCGGACTCTAACACAGATACGCAGTATTTT | CASSLTPPDSNTDTQYF
few | TRBJ2-1 | TRBV2 | NA | TGTGCCAGCAGCCGCGTCCGCCTCAATGAGCAGTTCTTC | CASSRVRLNEQFF
NA | TRBJ2-1 | TRBV29-1 | NA | TGCAGCGGGACGGATGACAATGAGCAGTTCTTC | CSGTDDNEQFF
many | TRBJ2-3 | TRBV29-1 | NA | TGCAGCGTTCTGACGGGTTACTACACAGATACGCAGTATTTT | CSVLTGYYTDTQYF
few | TRBJ2-3 | TRBV3-1 | TRBD2 | TGTGCCAGCAGCCAAGATCAAACTAGCGGGAGCGGGGTAGATACGCAGTATTTT | CASSQDQTSGSGVDTQYF
few | TRBJ1-1 | TRBV3-1 | TRBD1 | TGTGCCAGCAGCCAAGGCGATAGGGACAGGGTGAACACTGAAGCTTTCTTT | CASSQGDRDRVNTEAFF
once | TRBJ2-3 | TRBV19 | NA | TGTGCCAGTAGGACCGGGTCTAGCACAGATACGCAGTATTTT | CASRTGSSTDTQYF
NA | TRBJ2-5 | TRBV4-2 | TRBD2 | TGTGCCAGCAGCCCCAATCCGGGACTAGCGATACAAGAGACCCAGTACTTC | CASSPNPGLAIQETQYF
few | TRBJ1-6 | TRBV20-1 | NA | TGCAGTGCTAGGGAGGGTAGGAGCTCCTATAATTCACCCCTCCACTTT | CSAREGRSSYNSPLHF